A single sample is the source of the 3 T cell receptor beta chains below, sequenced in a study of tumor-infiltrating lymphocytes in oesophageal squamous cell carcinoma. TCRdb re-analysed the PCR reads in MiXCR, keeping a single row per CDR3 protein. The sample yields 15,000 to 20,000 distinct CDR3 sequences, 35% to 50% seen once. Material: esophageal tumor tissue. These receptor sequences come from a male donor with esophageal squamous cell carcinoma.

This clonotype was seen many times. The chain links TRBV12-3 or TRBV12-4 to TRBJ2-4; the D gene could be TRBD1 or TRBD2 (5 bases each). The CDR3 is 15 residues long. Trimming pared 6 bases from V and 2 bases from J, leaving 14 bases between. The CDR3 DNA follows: TGTGCCAGCAGCGTCGGGACCAGCCCCAAAAACATTCAGTACTTC. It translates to CASSVGTSPKNIQYF.

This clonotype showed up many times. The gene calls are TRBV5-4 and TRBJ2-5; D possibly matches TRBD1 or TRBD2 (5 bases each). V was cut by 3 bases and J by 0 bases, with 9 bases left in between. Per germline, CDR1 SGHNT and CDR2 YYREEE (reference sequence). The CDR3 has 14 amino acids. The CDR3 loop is CASSSGPYQETQYF. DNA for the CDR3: TGTGCCAGCAGCTCGGGGCCGTACCAAGAGACCCAGTACTTC.

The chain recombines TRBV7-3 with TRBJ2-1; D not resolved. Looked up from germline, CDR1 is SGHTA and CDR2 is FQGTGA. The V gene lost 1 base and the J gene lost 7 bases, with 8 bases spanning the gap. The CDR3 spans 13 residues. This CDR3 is CASSLNYGNEQFF. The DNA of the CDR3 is TGTGCCAGCAGCTTAAATTATGGGAATGAGCAGTTCTTC. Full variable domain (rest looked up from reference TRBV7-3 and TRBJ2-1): GAGVSQTPSNKVTEKGKYVELRCDPISGHTALYWYRQSLGQGPEFLIYFQGTGAADDSGLPNDRFFAVRPEGSVSTLKIQRTERGDSAVYLCASSLNYGNEQFFGPGTRLTVL.